A selection of T cell receptor beta chains follows, all from one sample in a study of cytomegalovirus exposure and HLA in healthy donors. Method: immunoSEQ multiplex PCR; TCRdb's copy keeps in-frame clones and lacks some. Here the sample spans a few hundred thousand clones, roughly 90% being singletons. The sequenced sample was PBMCs. These receptors all stem from a woman between 18 and 30 years old in good health and CMV-seronegative. CDR3s leave out the opening cysteine and the closing phenylalanine or tryptophan. The order of the fields is V gene, J gene, CDR3 protein.

V gene: TRBV7-9
J gene: TRBJ2-7
CDR3 protein: ASSLWQGYEQY

V gene: TRBV6-5
J gene: TRBJ1-2
CDR3 protein: ASKIGPYGYT

V gene: TRBV28
J gene: TRBJ2-1
CDR3 protein: ASSFGSGGGYNEQF

V gene: TRBV19
J gene: TRBJ1-1
CDR3 protein: ASSIRGVPTEAF

V gene: TRBV4-1
J gene: TRBJ2-7
CDR3 protein: ASSQGVERSYEQY

V gene: TRBV9
J gene: TRBJ2-3
CDR3 protein: ASSPRGTSGMDTQY

V gene: TRBV18
J gene: TRBJ2-1
CDR3 protein: ASSPRAGDEQF

V gene: TRBV15
J gene: TRBJ2-2
CDR3 protein: ATSSPGLAGVKTGELF

V gene: TRBV19
J gene: TRBJ1-6
CDR3 protein: ASSPRQANSPLH

V gene: TRBV28
J gene: TRBJ2-3
CDR3 protein: ASSSRQSTDTQY

V gene: TRBV6-1
J gene: TRBJ2-6
CDR3 protein: ASSPQKSGANVLT

V gene: TRBV4-1
J gene: TRBJ2-7
CDR3 protein: ASSRDRGEYEQY

V gene: TRBV27
J gene: TRBJ1-5
CDR3 protein: ASSPLGGRKVQPQH

V gene: TRBV7-3
J gene: TRBJ2-1
CDR3 protein: ASSLDLQHEQF

V gene: TRBV7-8
J gene: TRBJ2-1
CDR3 protein: ASSRRTSGSRDEQF

V gene: TRBV27
J gene: TRBJ2-7
CDR3 protein: ASTPTSGLSYEQY

V gene: TRBV18
J gene: TRBJ2-5
CDR3 protein: ASSPRDSHQETQY

V gene: TRBV7-2
J gene: TRBJ1-2
CDR3 protein: ASSSDRGLVSYGYT

V gene: TRBV28
J gene: TRBJ1-2
CDR3 protein: ASSLRTGDGYGYT

V gene: TRBV5-6
J gene: TRBJ1-2
CDR3 protein: ASSLGEGLYGYT

V gene: TRBV2
J gene: TRBJ2-1
CDR3 protein: ASRLIAGGPHNEQF

V gene: TRBV28
J gene: TRBJ1-5
CDR3 protein: ASRGGGNQPQH

V gene: TRBV6-1
J gene: TRBJ2-7
CDR3 protein: ASSVRGTDQILTYEQY

V gene: TRBV4-3
J gene: TRBJ2-3
CDR3 protein: ASSQDASTSWNTQY

V gene: TRBV2
J gene: TRBJ1-3
CDR3 protein: GTQAGNTIY

V gene: TRBV27
J gene: TRBJ1-1
CDR3 protein: ASRYRRDRVNTEAF

V gene: TRBV27
J gene: TRBJ1-2
CDR3 protein: ASRSLEANYGYT

V gene: TRBV5-1
J gene: TRBJ2-7
CDR3 protein: ASSLARDTSSYEQY

V gene: TRBV9
J gene: TRBJ2-1
CDR3 protein: ASSPPGGGAYNEQF

V gene: TRBV28
J gene: TRBJ2-7
CDR3 protein: ASSLSLAGIREQY

V gene: TRBV15
J gene: TRBJ2-7
CDR3 protein: ATSRVIRDEQY

V gene: TRBV28
J gene: TRBJ2-3
CDR3 protein: ASSLWPGESTDTQY

V gene: TRBV12-5
J gene: TRBJ1-2
CDR3 protein: ASGLGDRSNYGYT

V gene: TRBV2
J gene: TRBJ2-4
CDR3 protein: ASAISRGGFNIQY

V gene: TRBV18
J gene: TRBJ1-3
CDR3 protein: ASSTIGASSGNTIY

V gene: TRBV21-1
J gene: TRBJ1-1
CDR3 protein: ASSGLGVLR

V gene: TRBV28
J gene: TRBJ2-7
CDR3 protein: ASSSYRYEQY